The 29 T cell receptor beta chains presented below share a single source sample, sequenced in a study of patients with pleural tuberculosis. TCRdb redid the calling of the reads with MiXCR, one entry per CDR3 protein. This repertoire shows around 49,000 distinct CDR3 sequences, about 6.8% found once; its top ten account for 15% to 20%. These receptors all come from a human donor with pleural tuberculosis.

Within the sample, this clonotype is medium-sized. The CDR3 reads CASSERGGQETQYF. For the CDR3, the DNA is TGTGCCAGCAGTGAAAGAGGAGGCCAAGAGACCCAGTACTTC. This chain connects TRBV25-1 to TRBJ2-5; weak D call: TRBD2 (5 bases). The CDR3 spans 14 residues. The V end was cut by 2 bases, the J end by 1 base, with 8 bases between. Per germline, CDR1 MGHDK and CDR2 SYGVNS.

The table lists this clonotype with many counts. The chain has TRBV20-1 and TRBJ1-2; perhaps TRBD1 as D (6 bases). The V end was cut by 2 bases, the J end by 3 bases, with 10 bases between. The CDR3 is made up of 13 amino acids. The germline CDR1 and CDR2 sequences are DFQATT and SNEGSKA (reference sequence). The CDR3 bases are TGCAGTGCTAGAACAGGGTTGGACTATGGCTACACCTTC. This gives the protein CSARTGLDYGYTF.

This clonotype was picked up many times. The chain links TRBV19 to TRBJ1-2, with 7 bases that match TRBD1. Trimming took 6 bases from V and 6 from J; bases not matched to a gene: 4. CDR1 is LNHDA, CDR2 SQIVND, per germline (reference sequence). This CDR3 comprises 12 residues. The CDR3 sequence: CASSDRADGYTF. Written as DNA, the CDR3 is TGTGCCAGTAGCGACAGGGCGGATGGCTACACCTTC.

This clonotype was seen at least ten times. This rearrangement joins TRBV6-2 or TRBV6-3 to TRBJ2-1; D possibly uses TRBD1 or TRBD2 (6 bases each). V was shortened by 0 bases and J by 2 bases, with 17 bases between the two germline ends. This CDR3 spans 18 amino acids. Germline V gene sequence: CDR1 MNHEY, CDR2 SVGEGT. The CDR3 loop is CASSYSKGGFRTYNEQFF. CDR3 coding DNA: TGTGCCAGCAGTTACTCGAAGGGGGGTTTCAGGACCTACAATGAGCAGTTCTTC.

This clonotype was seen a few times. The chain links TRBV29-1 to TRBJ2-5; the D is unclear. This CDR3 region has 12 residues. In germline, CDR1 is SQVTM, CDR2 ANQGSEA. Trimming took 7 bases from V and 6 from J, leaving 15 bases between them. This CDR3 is CSAGVSRQTQYF. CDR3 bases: TGCAGCGCTGGAGTGTCAAGACAGACCCAGTACTTC.

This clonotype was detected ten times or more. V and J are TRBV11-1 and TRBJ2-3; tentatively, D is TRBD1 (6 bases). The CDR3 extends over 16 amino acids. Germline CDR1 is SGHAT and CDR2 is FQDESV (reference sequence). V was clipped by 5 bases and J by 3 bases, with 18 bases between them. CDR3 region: CASSGLRGTSTDTQYF. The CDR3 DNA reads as TGTGCCAGCAGCGGACTCAGGGGTACGTCGACAGATACGCAGTATTTT.

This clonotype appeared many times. The CDR3 protein is CASSYADYRSYEQYF. CDR3 nucleotide sequence: TGTGCCAGCAGTTATGCGGACTACAGATCTTACGAGCAGTACTTC. V and J are TRBV6-2 or TRBV6-3 and TRBJ2-7; tentative D call: TRBD2 (6 bases). The V end was cut by 3 bases, the J end by 4 bases, with 16 bases between. The CDR3 runs 15 residues. Germline-derived CDR1 and CDR2 are MNHEY and SVGEGT.

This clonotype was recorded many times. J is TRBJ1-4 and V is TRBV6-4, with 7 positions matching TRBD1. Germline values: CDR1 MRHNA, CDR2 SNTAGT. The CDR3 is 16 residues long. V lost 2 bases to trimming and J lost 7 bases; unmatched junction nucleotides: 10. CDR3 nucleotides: TGTGCCAGCAGTGACAGCCTGGACAGGTGGGCTGAAAAACTGTTTTTT. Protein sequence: CASSDSLDRWAEKLFF.

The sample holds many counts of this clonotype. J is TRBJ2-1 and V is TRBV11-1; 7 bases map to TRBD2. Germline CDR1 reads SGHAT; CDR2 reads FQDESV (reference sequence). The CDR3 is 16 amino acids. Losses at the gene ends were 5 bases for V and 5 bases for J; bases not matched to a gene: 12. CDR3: CASSLVSLAPNNEQFF. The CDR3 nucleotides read TGTGCCAGCAGCCTAGTGTCACTAGCGCCTAACAATGAGCAGTTCTTC.

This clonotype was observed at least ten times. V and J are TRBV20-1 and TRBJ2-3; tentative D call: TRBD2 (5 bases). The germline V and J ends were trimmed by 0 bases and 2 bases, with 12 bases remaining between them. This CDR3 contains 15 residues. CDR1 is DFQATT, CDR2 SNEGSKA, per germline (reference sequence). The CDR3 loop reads CSARDKEVSTDTQYF. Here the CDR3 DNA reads TGCAGTGCTAGAGATAAGGAGGTATCCACAGATACGCAGTATTTT.

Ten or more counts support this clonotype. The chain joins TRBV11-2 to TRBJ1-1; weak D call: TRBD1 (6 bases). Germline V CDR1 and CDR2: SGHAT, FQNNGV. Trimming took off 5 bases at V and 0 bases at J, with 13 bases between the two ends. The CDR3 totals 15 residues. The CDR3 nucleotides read TGTGCCAGCAGCCGCGGGGGCGGATTGAACACTGAAGCTTTCTTT. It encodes CASSRGGGLNTEAFF.

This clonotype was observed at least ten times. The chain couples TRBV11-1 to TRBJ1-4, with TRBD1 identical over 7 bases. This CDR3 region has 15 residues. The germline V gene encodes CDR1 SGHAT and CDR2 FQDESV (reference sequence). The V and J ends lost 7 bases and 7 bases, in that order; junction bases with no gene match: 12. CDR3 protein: CASTKTHRGGEKLFF. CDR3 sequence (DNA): TGTGCCAGCACCAAAACCCACAGGGGTGGTGAAAAACTGTTTTTT. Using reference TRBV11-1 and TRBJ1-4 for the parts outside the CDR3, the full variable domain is EAEVAQSPRYKITEKSQAVAFWCDPISGHATLYWYRQILGQGPELLVQFQDESVVDDSQLPKDRFSAERLKGVDSTLKIQPAELGDSAMYLCASTKTHRGGEKLFFGSGTQLSVL.

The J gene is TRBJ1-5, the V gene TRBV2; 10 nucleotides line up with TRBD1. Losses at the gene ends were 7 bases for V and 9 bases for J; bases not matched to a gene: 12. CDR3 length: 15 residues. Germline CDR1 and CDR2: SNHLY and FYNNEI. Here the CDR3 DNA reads TGTGCCAGCACCGTCCGGACAGGGGGGCATCGGCCCCAGCATTTT. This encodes CASTVRTGGHRPQHF.

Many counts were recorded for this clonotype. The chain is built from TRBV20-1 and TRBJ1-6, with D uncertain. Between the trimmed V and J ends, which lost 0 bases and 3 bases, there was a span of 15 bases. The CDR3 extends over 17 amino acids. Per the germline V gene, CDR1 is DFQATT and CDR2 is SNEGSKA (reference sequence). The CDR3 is CSARDGSEGHYNSPLHF. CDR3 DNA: TGCAGTGCTAGAGATGGATCGGAGGGTCACTATAATTCACCCCTCCACTTT.

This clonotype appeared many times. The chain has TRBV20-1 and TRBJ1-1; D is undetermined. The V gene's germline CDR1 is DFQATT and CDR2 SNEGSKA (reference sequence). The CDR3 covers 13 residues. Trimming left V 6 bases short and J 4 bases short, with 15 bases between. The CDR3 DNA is TGCAGTGCAACGGGCCATCAAGGCACTGAAGCTTTCTTT. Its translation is CSATGHQGTEAFF.

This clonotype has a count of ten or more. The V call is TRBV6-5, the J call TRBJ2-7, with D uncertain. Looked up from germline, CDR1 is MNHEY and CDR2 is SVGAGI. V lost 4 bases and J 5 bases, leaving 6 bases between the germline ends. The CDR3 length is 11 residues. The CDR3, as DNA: TGTGCCAGCAGTTTGGAGAACGAGCAGTACTTC. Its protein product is CASSLENEQYF.

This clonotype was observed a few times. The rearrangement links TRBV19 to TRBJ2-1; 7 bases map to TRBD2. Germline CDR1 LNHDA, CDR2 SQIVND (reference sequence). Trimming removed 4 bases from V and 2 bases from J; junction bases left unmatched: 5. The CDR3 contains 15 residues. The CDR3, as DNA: TGTGCCAGTAGTACAGGACTAGGACCCTACAATGAGCAGTTCTTC. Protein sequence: CASSTGLGPYNEQFF.

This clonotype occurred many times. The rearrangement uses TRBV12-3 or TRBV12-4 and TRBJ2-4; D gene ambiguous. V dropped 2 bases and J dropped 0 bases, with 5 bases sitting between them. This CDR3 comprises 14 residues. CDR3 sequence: CASSLTIAKNIQYF. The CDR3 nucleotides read TGTGCCAGCAGTTTAACGATAGCCAAAAACATTCAGTACTTC.

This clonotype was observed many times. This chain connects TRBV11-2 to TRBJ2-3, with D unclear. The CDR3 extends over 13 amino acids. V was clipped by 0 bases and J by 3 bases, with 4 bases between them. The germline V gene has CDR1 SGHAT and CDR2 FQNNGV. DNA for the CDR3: TGTGCCAGCAGCTTAGAGTCGACAGATACGCAGTATTTT. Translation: CASSLESTDTQYF.

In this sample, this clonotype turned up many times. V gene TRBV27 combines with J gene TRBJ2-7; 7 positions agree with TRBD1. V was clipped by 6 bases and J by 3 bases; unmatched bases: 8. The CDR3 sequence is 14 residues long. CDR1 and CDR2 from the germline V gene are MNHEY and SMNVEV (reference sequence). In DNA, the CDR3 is TGTGCCAGCAGGCGACAGGGCCGAGGCTACGAGCAGTACTTC. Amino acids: CASRRQGRGYEQYF.

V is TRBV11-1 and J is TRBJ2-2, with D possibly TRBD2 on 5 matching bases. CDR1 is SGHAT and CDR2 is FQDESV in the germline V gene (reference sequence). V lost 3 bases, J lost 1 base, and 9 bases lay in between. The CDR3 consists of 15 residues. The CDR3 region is CASSFYGRNTGELFF. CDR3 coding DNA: TGTGCCAGCAGCTTTTATGGGAGGAACACCGGGGAGCTGTTTTTT.

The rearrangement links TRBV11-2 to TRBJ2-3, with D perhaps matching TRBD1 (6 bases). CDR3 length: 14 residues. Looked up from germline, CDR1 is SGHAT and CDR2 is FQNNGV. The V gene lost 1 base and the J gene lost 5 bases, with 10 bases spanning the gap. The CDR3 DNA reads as TGTGCCAGCAGCTTAGGGTCCAGGGGAGATACGCAGTATTTT. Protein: CASSLGSRGDTQYF.

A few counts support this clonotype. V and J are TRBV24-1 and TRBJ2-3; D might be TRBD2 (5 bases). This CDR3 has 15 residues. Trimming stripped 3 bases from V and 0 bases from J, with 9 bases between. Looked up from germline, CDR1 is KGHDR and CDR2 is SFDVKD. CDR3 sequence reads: CATSDPGSSTDTQYF. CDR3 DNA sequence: TGTGCCACCAGTGATCCGGGATCTAGCACAGATACGCAGTATTTT.

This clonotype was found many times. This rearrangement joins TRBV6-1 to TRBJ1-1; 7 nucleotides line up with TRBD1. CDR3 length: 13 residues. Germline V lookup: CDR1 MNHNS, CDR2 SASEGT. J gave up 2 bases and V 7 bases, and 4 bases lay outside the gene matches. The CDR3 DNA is TGTGCCAGCACCCCAGGGGGAAACACTGAAGCTTTCTTT. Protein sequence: CASTPGGNTEAFF.

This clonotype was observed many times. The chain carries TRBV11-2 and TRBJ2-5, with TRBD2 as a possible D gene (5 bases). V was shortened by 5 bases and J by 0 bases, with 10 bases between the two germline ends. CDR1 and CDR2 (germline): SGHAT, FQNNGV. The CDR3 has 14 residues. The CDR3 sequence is CASSPGLNQETQYF. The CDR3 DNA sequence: TGTGCCAGCAGCCCCGGACTGAACCAAGAGACCCAGTACTTC.

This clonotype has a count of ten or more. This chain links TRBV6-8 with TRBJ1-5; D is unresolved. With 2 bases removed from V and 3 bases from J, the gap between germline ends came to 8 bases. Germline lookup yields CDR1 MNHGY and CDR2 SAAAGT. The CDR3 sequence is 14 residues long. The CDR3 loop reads CASSYPPSNQPQHF. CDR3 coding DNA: TGTGCCAGCAGTTACCCCCCTTCCAATCAGCCCCAGCATTTT.

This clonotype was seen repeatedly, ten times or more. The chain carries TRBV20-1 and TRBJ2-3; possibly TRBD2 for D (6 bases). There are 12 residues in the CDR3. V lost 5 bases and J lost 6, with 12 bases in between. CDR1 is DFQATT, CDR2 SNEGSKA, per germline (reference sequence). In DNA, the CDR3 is TGCAGTGCTTTACTAGCAACGGATACGCAGTATTTT. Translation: CSALLATDTQYF.

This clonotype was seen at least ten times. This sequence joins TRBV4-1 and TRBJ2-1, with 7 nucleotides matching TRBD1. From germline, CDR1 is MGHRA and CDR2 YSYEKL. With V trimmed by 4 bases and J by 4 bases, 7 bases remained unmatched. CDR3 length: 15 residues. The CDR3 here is CASSPRSTGYNEQFF. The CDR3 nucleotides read TGCGCCAGCAGCCCTCGGTCGACAGGGTACAATGAGCAGTTCTTC.

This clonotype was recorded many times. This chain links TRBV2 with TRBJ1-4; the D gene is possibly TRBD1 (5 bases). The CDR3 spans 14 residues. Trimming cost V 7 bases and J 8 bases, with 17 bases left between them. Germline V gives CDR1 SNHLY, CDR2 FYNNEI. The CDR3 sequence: CASKFQGDGEKLFF. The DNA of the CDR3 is TGTGCCAGCAAATTCCAAGGGGATGGCGAAAAACTGTTTTTT.